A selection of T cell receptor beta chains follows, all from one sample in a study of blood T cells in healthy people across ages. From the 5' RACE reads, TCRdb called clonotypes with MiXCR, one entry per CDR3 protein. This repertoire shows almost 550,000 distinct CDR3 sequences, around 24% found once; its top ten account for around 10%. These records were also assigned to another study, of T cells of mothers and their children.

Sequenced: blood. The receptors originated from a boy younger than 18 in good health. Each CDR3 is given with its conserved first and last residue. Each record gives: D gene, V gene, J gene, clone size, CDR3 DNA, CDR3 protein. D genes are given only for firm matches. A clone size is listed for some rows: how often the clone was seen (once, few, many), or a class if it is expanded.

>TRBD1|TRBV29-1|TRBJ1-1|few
TGCAGCGTTTCGACAGGGGCGGGAACTGAAGCTTTCTTT
CSVSTGAGTEAFF
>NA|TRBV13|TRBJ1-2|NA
TGTGCCAGCAGCCAAAGAGGGGCCAGCGGCGGCTACACCTTC
CASSQRGASGGYTF
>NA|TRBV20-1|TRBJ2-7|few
TGCAGTGCTAGACGGAGGGGCCCCACCTACGAGCAGTACTTC
CSARRRGPTYEQYF
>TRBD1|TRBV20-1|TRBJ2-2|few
TGCAGTGCTCACCGGGACAGGGGCGCCGGGGAGCTGTTTTTT
CSAHRDRGAGELFF
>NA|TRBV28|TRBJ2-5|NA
TGTGCCAGCAGTTTATCAGGGGGAGGGGACCAAGAGACCCAGTACTTC
CASSLSGGGDQETQYF
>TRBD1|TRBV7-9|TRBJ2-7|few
TGTGCCAGCAGCTTAATCGGGACAGGAGTTGAGCAGTACTTC
CASSLIGTGVEQYF
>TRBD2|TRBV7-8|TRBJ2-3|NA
TGTGCCAGCAGCTCATACCGGGACTATCTCACAGATACGCAGTATTTT
CASSSYRDYLTDTQYF
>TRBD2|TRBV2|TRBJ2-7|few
TGTGCCCGCACAAGACTAGCGGGACAGGGAGCTCTCGAGCAGTACTTC
CARTRLAGQGALEQYF
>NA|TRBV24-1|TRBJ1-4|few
TGTGCCACCAGTGATTCAGGAAGGGGGAGTGAAAAACTGTTTTTT
CATSDSGRGSEKLFF
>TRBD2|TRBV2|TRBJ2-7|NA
TGTGCCAGCAGTGAATGGCGCGGGGGGGCCTACGAGCAGTACTTC
CASSEWRGGAYEQYF
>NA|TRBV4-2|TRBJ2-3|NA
TGTGCCAGCAGCCACCCGACCGGAGCTACGTACACAGATACGCAGTATTTT
CASSHPTGATYTDTQYF
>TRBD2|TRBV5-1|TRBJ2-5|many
TGCGCCAGCAGCGCGGCGCGCCTAGCGGGAAGGAATGAGACCCAGTACTTC
CASSAARLAGRNETQYF
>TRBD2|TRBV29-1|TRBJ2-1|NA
TGCAGCGTTGAAGATCTTAGCGGGGGGTTGGATGAGCAGTTCTTC
CSVEDLSGGLDEQFF
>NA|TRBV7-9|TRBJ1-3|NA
TGTGCCAGCAGCCCCCCATTTGGGTCTGGAAACACCATATATTTT
CASSPPFGSGNTIYF
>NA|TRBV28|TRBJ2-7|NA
NA
CASSLWGSGSPFGYF
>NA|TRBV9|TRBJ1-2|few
TGTGCCAGCAGCGGGAGGGTCTCTATTACCCCTAACTATGGCTACACCTTC
CASSGRVSITPNYGYTF
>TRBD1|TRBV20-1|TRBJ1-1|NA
TGCAGTGCTAGGGGTCCAGGGGGCTTTGAGGACACTGAAGCTTTCTTT
CSARGPGGFEDTEAFF
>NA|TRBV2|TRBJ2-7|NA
TGTGCCAGCAGTGAGCGTCAGGTTGGCTACGAGCAGTACTTC
CASSERQVGYEQYF
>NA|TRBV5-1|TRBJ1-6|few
TGCGCCAGCAGCTTTCGAGAGGGGAGCTCCTATAATTCACCCCTCCACTTT
CASSFREGSSYNSPLHF
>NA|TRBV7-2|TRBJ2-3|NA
TGTGCCAGCAGCTTAGTACAGGTCCCAGATACGCAGTATTTT
CASSLVQVPDTQYF
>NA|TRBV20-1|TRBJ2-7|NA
TGCAGTGCTAGAGAGGGAGCCTACGAGCAGTACTTC
CSAREGAYEQYF
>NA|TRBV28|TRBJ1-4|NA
TGTGCCAGCAGAAAATTAGGGTATGAAAAACTGTTTTTT
CASRKLGYEKLFF
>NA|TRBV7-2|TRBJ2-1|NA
TGTGCCACTCAAGACAGTGCCACCTACAATGAGCAGCTCTTC
CATQDSATYNEQLF
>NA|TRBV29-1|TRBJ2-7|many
TGCAGCGTTGAGATCGACAGACTCATAGACTACGAGCAGTACTTC
CSVEIDRLIDYEQYF
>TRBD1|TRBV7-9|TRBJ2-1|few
TGTGCCAGCAGCTTACCCCACGACAGGGCCGACAATGAGCAGTTCTTC
CASSLPHDRADNEQFF
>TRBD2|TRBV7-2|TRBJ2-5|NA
TGTGCCAGCAGCTTTCTGAAGCGGGGGGGCGGAGAGACCCAGTACTTC
CASSFLKRGGGETQYF
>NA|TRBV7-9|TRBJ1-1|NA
TGTGCCAGCAGCTTAGGAACCGTTGGGGGGATTGCTTTCTTT
CASSLGTVGGIAFF
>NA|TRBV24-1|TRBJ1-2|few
TGTGCCACCAGTGATTTGGTGTACTATGGCTACACCTTC
CATSDLVYYGYTF
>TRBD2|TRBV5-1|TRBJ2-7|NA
TGCGCCAGCAGCGGGGGGACTAGCGGGGGATTCTACGAGCAGTACTTC
CASSGGTSGGFYEQYF
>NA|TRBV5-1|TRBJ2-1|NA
TGCGCCAGCAGCTTAACCGGGCACAATGAGCAGTTCTTC
CASSLTGHNEQFF
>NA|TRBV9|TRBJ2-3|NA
TGTGCCAGCAGCGTAGCGGCCACAGATACGCAGTATTTT
CASSVAATDTQYF
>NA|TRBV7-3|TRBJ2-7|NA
TGTGCCAGCAGCCCCGGGGGCGGAGGTTACGAGCAGTACTTC
CASSPGGGGYEQYF
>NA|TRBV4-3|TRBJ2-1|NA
TGCGCCAGCAGCCAAGATAGCGGCAATGAGCAGTTCTTC
CASSQDSGNEQFF
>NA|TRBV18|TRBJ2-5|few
TGTGCCAGCTCACTGGTTAAATCAGAGACCCAGTACTTC
CASSLVKSETQYF
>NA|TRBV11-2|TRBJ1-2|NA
TGTGCCAGCAGCTCCCTAAAGACAGACCCTTTTGGGTATGGCTACACCTTC
CASSSLKTDPFGYGYTF